One sample yielded the 30 T cell receptor beta chains listed below, sequenced in a study of blood T cell repertoires in COVID-19. Some clones are missing from TCRdb's copy, which holds only in-frame ones; the method was immunoSEQ multiplex PCR. The table includes under 300,000 clones, roughly 83% detected once. Sequencing used peripheral blood. Receptors were obtained from a man aged 60 to 69 who had recovered from COVID-19.

The count of this clone is one. CDR3 sequence: CASSTRTVYTDTQYF. CDR3 nucleotide sequence: TGTGCCAGCAGCACCAGGACAGTCTACACAGATACGCAGTATTTT. The chain combines TRBV5-6 with TRBJ2-3, with D perhaps TRBD1 (6 bases). V lost 4 bases and J 2 bases, leaving 14 bases between the germline ends. This CDR3 region has 15 residues. Germline CDR1 is SGHDT and CDR2 is YYEEEE.

V is TRBV14 and J is TRBJ2-1; weak D call: TRBD2 (5 bases). CDR3 length: 16 amino acids. Trimming stripped 2 bases from V and 2 bases from J, with 13 bases between. Germline values: CDR1 SGHDN, CDR2 FVKESK. The CDR3 region is CASSQKRVLTYNEQFF. The CDR3 nucleotides read TGTGCCAGCAGCCAAAAGAGGGTCTTAACCTACAATGAGCAGTTCTTC.

V and J are TRBV6-5 and TRBJ1-1, with 8 bases lining up with TRBD1. V trimming: 5 bases; J trimming: 3 bases; junction bases outside the gene matches: 5. The CDR3 is made up of 14 amino acids. Per the germline V gene, CDR1 is MNHEY and CDR2 is SVGAGI. CDR3 sequence reads: CASSKDRVDTEAFF. The CDR3, as DNA: TGTGCCAGCAGTAAGGACAGGGTGGACACTGAAGCTTTCTTT.

This chain links TRBV5-1 with TRBJ2-2; a possible D gene is TRBD1 (5 bases). Trimming took off 5 bases at V and 6 bases at J, with 14 bases between the two ends. The CDR3 runs 14 residues. Germline CDR1 and CDR2: SGHRS and YFSETQ. The CDR3 region is CASRTARAAGELFF. CDR3 in DNA: TGCGCCAGCAGGACAGCCAGGGCCGCCGGGGAGCTGTTTTTT. The full variable domain, its missing parts supplied by reference TRBV5-1 and TRBJ2-2, is KAGVTQTPRYLIKTRGQQVTLSCSPISGHRSVSWYQQTPGQGLQFLFEYFSETQRNKGNFPGRFSGRQFSNSRSEMNVSTLELGDSALYLCASRTARAAGELFFGEGSRLTVL.

The CDR3 DNA reads as TGTGCCAGCTCACCGGACAGGGAATGGGGGAACACCGGGGAGCTGTTTTTT. Translation: CASSPDREWGNTGELFF. This chain joins TRBV18 and TRBJ2-2; 8 nucleotides match TRBD1. The CDR3 is 17 amino acids. Per the germline V gene, CDR1 is KGHSH and CDR2 is LQKENI. Trimming removed 3 bases from V and 1 base from J; junction bases left unmatched: 7.

V is TRBV20-1 and J is TRBJ2-4; 9 bases match TRBD2. Germline V CDR1 and CDR2: DFQATT, SNEGSKA (reference sequence). The junction had 6 bases not matched to a gene; V was cut back by 3 bases and J by 0 bases. The CDR3 is made up of 16 amino acids. In DNA form, the CDR3 reads TGCAGTGCTAGTAGGCTAGCGGGGAGAGCCAAAAACATTCAGTACTTC. Translated, it gives CSASRLAGRAKNIQYF.

V is TRBV18 and J is TRBJ2-2, with a weak D call TRBD1 (5 bases). This CDR3 spans 16 amino acids. The germline V gene encodes CDR1 KGHSH and CDR2 LQKENI. The V gene lost 4 bases and the J gene lost 3 bases, with 15 bases spanning the gap. The CDR3 is CASSRGPSRDTGELFF. DNA for the CDR3: TGTGCCAGCTCACGGGGCCCCAGCCGTGACACCGGGGAGCTGTTTTTT.

This clone appeared a single time. The chain combines TRBV5-6 with TRBJ1-4; D remains unclear. Germline CDR1 is SGHDT and CDR2 is YYEEEE. The CDR3 runs to 14 residues. Trimming shortened V by 4 bases and J by 7 bases, and 14 bases separated the two germline ends. The CDR3 DNA is TGTGCCAGCAGCCGGGGTTTGGCGTCTGAAAAACTGTTTTTT. Protein sequence: CASSRGLASEKLFF.

V and J are TRBV28 and TRBJ2-3; TRBD2 matches at 11 bases. CDR1 is MDHEN and CDR2 is SYDVKM in the germline V gene. With V trimmed by 5 bases and J by 0 bases, 7 bases remained unmatched. The CDR3 runs to 17 residues. DNA of the CDR3: TGTGCCAGCAGTCCCACCCGGACTAGCGGGAGCACAGATACGCAGTATTTT. This gives the protein CASSPTRTSGSTDTQYF.

The CDR3 sequence is CSAETGMNTEAFF. CDR3 nucleotide sequence: TGCAGCGCTGAGACAGGGATGAACACTGAAGCTTTCTTT. This chain connects TRBV29-1 to TRBJ1-1; 7 bases match TRBD1. The CDR3 spans 13 residues. The V segment lost 7 bases and the J segment 0 bases; nucleotides outside the gene matches: 5. Germline assignment: CDR1 SQVTM and CDR2 ANQGSEA.

This clone was picked up a small number of times. The chain has TRBV7-9 and TRBJ1-2; no definite D call. The CDR3 is 12 residues long. The V end lost 3 bases, the J end lost 2 bases, and 4 bases lay between the germline ends. Germline V gene sequence: CDR1 SEHNR, CDR2 FQNEAQ (reference sequence). CDR3 DNA sequence: TGTGCCAGCAGCTTTCAGAACTATGGCTACACCTTC. Translating it yields CASSFQNYGYTF.

This clone was observed a few times. The V and J genes are TRBV7-9 and TRBJ2-1; maybe TRBD2 (5 bases). Germline V gives CDR1 SEHNR, CDR2 FQNEAQ (reference sequence). This CDR3 is 15 amino acids long. V was cut by 6 bases and J by 7 bases, with 19 bases left in between. This CDR3 reads CASSPAGVPGNEQFF. The CDR3 DNA reads as TGTGCCAGCAGTCCCGCCGGCGTCCCGGGGAATGAGCAGTTCTTC.

The V and J genes are TRBV27 and TRBJ1-5, with TRBD1 as a possible D gene (6 bases). V gave up 6 bases and J gave up 7 bases, with 10 bases separating them. Germline assignment: CDR1 MNHEY and CDR2 SMNVEV (reference sequence). The CDR3 runs 12 residues. CDR3 in amino acids: CASRQGGQPQHF. The CDR3 DNA is TGTGCCAGCAGACAGGGCGGGCAGCCCCAGCATTTT.

The chain has TRBV15 and TRBJ2-6, with 13 bases matching TRBD2. Per the germline V gene, CDR1 is LNHNV and CDR2 is YYDKDF (reference sequence). V shed 6 bases, J shed 4 bases, and the junction held 9 bases outside the gene matches. The CDR3 spans 18 residues. For the CDR3, the DNA is TGTGCCACCAGTCGGTTTGGACTAGCGGGAGCAGGGGCCAACGTCCTGACTTTC. It is translated as CATSRFGLAGAGANVLTF.

This rearrangement joins TRBV19 to TRBJ2-2; possibly TRBD2 for D (6 bases). This CDR3 region has 15 residues. CDR1 and CDR2 (germline): LNHDA, SQIVND (reference sequence). V was cut by 7 bases and J by 0 bases, with 12 bases left in between. The CDR3 DNA follows: TGTGCCAGTACTCAGACTAGGTCGAACACCGGGGAGCTGTTTTTT. Translation: CASTQTRSNTGELFF.

V gene TRBV11-2 combines with J gene TRBJ2-7; 9 bases match TRBD1. Germline V gives CDR1 SGHAT, CDR2 FQNNGV. The CDR3 covers 16 residues. With V trimmed by 1 base and J by 6 bases, 10 bases remained unmatched. In nucleotides, the CDR3 is TGTGCCAGCAGCTTAGGGGCCTCCGGGACAGGGACCGAGCAGTACTTC. Amino acids: CASSLGASGTGTEQYF.

The chain is built from TRBV19 and TRBJ1-2, with D uncertain. Deletions cut 1 base from V and 8 bases from J, with 14 bases between. Looked up from germline, CDR1 is LNHDA and CDR2 is SQIVND (reference sequence). The CDR3 extends over 14 amino acids. Here the CDR3 DNA reads TGTGCCAGTAGTATAGGTTGGCAGGCAAAGGGCTACACCTTC. Its protein product is CASSIGWQAKGYTF.

The gene calls are TRBV3-1 (or the pseudogene TRBV3-2) and TRBJ2-3, with TRBD2 identical over 8 bases. After removal of 4 bases from V and 3 bases from J, the junction contained 0 bases not matched to a gene. The CDR3 has 13 residues. Germline V gene sequence: CDR1 LGHDT, CDR2 YNNKEL (reference sequence). CDR3 sequence reads: CASSPGGTDTQYF. CDR3 bases: TGTGCCAGCAGCCCGGGGGGGACAGATACGCAGTATTTT.

The chain has TRBV3-1 (or the pseudogene TRBV3-2) and TRBJ2-7; unclear D gene. CDR1 and CDR2 from the germline V gene are LGHDT and YNNKEL (reference sequence). This CDR3 has 14 amino acids. The V gene lost 0 bases and the J gene lost 7 bases, with 13 bases spanning the gap. CDR3 nucleotide sequence: TGTGCCAGCAGCCAAGATTCCCCGGCGGCGGAGCAGTACTTC. Its protein is CASSQDSPAAEQYF.

V gene TRBV14 combines with J gene TRBJ2-3; 8 positions agree with TRBD2. From germline, CDR1 is SGHDN and CDR2 FVKESK. The CDR3 runs 18 residues. After removal of 1 base from V and 3 bases from J, the junction contained 12 bases not matched to a gene. In DNA form, the CDR3 reads TGTGCCAGCAGCCAAGTGTACCCACTAGCGGCGGGAACAGATACGCAGTATTTT. It translates to CASSQVYPLAAGTDTQYF.

Worth noting for this clone: The junction differs from germline at one of its ends, possibly a read error. The rearrangement joins TRBV27 to TRBJ1-3, with 10 bases matching TRBD1. CDR3 size: 16 residues. Germline lookup yields CDR1 MNHEY and CDR2 SMNVEV (reference sequence). CDR3 bases: TGTGCCAGCAGCTTATCCGGGACAGGGGCTGGAAACACCATATATTTT. It codes for CASSLSGTGAGNTIYF.

This clone was found once. The chain joins TRBV7-8 to TRBJ1-2; D is perhaps TRBD1 (5 bases). Between the trimmed V and J ends, which lost 1 base and 4 bases, there was a span of 13 bases. The CDR3 runs to 15 residues. Per the germline V gene, CDR1 is SGHVS and CDR2 is FQNEAQ. CDR3 sequence reads: CASSLDGQGGYGYTF. CDR3 DNA: TGTGCCAGCAGCTTAGATGGGCAGGGTGGCTATGGCTACACCTTC.

The chain employs TRBV28 and TRBJ1-1; 8 bases match TRBD1. This CDR3 region has 14 residues. Germline V gene sequence: CDR1 MDHEN, CDR2 SYDVKM. The trim removed 8 bases at V and 4 bases at J, leaving 9 bases unmatched. CDR3 DNA sequence: TGTGCCAGCCCGGACAGGGCGGGACGCACTGAAGCTTTCTTT. Amino acids: CASPDRAGRTEAFF.

The rearrangement links TRBV24-1 to TRBJ2-3; D possibly corresponds to TRBD1 (6 bases). Germline loops: CDR1 KGHDR, CDR2 SFDVKD. The CDR3 consists of 14 residues. Trimming left V 10 bases short and J 1 base short, with 14 bases between. This chain's CDR3 is CATLDRPRTDTQYF. The CDR3 bases are TGTGCCACACTCGACAGGCCACGCACAGATACGCAGTATTTT.

The chain couples TRBV19 to TRBJ2-7; D ambiguous. Germline lookup yields CDR1 LNHDA and CDR2 SQIVND (reference sequence). V was cut by 6 bases and J by 0 bases, with 9 bases left in between. The CDR3 consists of 13 residues. The CDR3 protein is CASSRRSSYEQYF. DNA of the CDR3: TGTGCCAGTAGCCGACGGAGCTCCTACGAGCAGTACTTC. The full variable domain, with the rest looked up from reference TRBV19 and TRBJ2-7, is DGGITQSPKYLFRKEGQNVTLSCEQNLNHDAMYWYRQDPGQGLRLIYYSQIVNDFQKGDIAEGYSVSREKKESFPLTVTSAQKNPTAFYLCASSRRSSYEQYFGPGTRLTVT.

This chain joins TRBV6-5 and TRBJ2-1; 14 bases match TRBD2. J was trimmed by 8 bases and V by 6 bases; bases with no gene match: 3. This CDR3 has 14 amino acids. Per the germline V gene, CDR1 is MNHEY and CDR2 is SVGAGI. As DNA, the CDR3 is TGTGCCAGCAGGACTAGCGGGAGGGCCGATGAGCAGTTCTTC. Translated: CASRTSGRADEQFF.

The chain recombines TRBV19 with TRBJ2-1; 9 bases fit TRBD2. The germline V gene has CDR1 LNHDA and CDR2 SQIVND (reference sequence). This CDR3 comprises 14 residues. The J segment lost 4 bases and the V segment lost 6 bases, leaving 4 bases of the junction unmatched. DNA of the CDR3: TGTGCCAGTAGGACTAGCGGACTTTACAATGAGCAGTTCTTC. It specifies CASRTSGLYNEQFF.

CDR3: CASSLRAGTGPGNTIYF. As DNA, the CDR3 is TGCGCCAGCAGCTTGAGGGCCGGGACAGGGCCTGGAAACACCATATATTTT. This rearrangement joins TRBV5-1 to TRBJ1-3; 9 positions agree with TRBD1. With 1 base clipped from V and 2 bases from J, the junction kept 7 bases outside the gene matches. The CDR3 extends over 17 amino acids. Germline values: CDR1 SGHRS, CDR2 YFSETQ.

The rearrangement uses TRBV30 and TRBJ1-3, with TRBD1 matching over 7 bases. The CDR3 loop spans 13 amino acids. V gave up 8 bases and J gave up 4 bases; unmatched junction bases: 8. Germline lookup yields CDR1 GTSNPN and CDR2 SVGIG (reference sequence). In DNA, the CDR3 is TGTGCCAGTACAGGGGACGCAGGAAACACCATATATTTT. It specifies CASTGDAGNTIYF. Using reference TRBV30 and TRBJ1-3 for the parts outside the CDR3, the full variable domain is SQTIHQWPATLVQPVGSPLSLECTVEGTSNPNLYWYRQAAGRGLQLLFYSVGIGQISSEVPQNLSASRPQDRQFILSSKKLLLSDSGFYLCASTGDAGNTIYFGEGSWLTVV.

The gene calls are TRBV13 and TRBJ2-5; tentatively, D is TRBD2 (5 bases). The CDR3 runs 11 residues. Trimming pared 6 bases from V and 5 bases from J, leaving 7 bases between. From germline, CDR1 is PRHDT and CDR2 FYEKMQ (reference sequence). The CDR3 region is CASSPGETQYF. CDR3 in DNA: TGTGCCAGCAGTCCGGGGGAGACCCAGTACTTC.